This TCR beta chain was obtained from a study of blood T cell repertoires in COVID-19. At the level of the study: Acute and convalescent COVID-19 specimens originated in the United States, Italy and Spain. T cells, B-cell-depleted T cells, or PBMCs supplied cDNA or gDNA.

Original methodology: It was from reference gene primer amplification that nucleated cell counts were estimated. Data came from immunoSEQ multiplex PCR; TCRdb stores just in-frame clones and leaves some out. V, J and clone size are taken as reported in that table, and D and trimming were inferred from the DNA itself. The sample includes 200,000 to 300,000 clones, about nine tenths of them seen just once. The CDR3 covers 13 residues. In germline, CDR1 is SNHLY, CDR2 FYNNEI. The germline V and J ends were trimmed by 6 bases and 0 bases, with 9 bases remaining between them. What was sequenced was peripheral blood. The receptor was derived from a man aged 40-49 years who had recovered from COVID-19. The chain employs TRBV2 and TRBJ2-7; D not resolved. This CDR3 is CASRPIGSYEQYF. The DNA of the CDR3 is TGTGCCAGCAGGCCCATCGGCTCCTACGAGCAGTACTTC.